These T cell receptor beta chains were read from a single sample in a study of beta chain features in type 1 diabetes. The repertoire was sequenced with immunoSEQ multiplex PCR; TCRdb's copy has only in-frame clones and lacks some. Of just over 600,000 clones listed, 15% to 19% are singletons. The material sequenced was naive CD4+ T cells from blood. The receptors come from a young man in good health. CDR3s include the opening cysteine and the closing phenylalanine or tryptophan. The D gene is left open where the match is weak. Part of the rows lack a size; the others show once, few, many or a class for expanded clones.

TRBV2	few	TRBD1	TRBJ2-5	CASSFGTGKFVGETQYF	TGTGCCAGCAGCTTTGGGACAGGGAAGTTTGTCGGAGAGACCCAGTACTTC
TRBV7-9	few	TRBD1	TRBJ1-1	CASSLRDSREPGTEAFF	TGTGCCAGCAGCCTCCGGGACAGTCGAGAACCAGGGACTGAAGCTTTCTTT
TRBV4-2	few	TRBD2	TRBJ2-7	CASSQPSVSGGSYEQYF	TGTGCCAGCAGCCAACCCTCGGTGAGCGGGGGTTCCTACGAGCAGTACTTC
TRBV19	NA	NA	TRBJ2-7	CASSIGFGPRAGEQYF	TGTGCCAGTAGTATAGGTTTCGGGCCCCGTGCGGGGGAGCAGTACTTC
TRBV10-3	NA	NA	TRBJ1-5	CAISVNGQDNQPQHF	TGTGCCATCAGTGTGAATGGCCAGGACAATCAGCCCCAGCATTTT
TRBV4-2	NA	NA	TRBJ2-3	CASSQDRQADTQYF	TGTGCCAGCAGCCAAGATCGACAGGCCGATACGCAGTATTTT
TRBV5-1	NA	NA	TRBJ1-5	CASSLGGGNQPQHF	TGCGCCAGCAGCTTGGGAGGAGGCAATCAGCCCCAGCATTTT
TRBV28	few	NA	TRBJ2-5	CASSSSLGAPQETQYF	TGTGCCAGCAGTTCCTCATTGGGGGCTCCCCAAGAGACCCAGTACTTC
TRBV18	few	NA	TRBJ1-1	CASSLRVDAEAFF	TGTGCCAGCTCACTCAGAGTGGATGCTGAAGCTTTCTTT
TRBV21-1	few	NA	TRBJ2-1	CASSLRKPGRYNEQFF	TGTGCCAGCAGCCTACGAAAACCGGGGCGATACAATGAGCAGTTCTTC
TRBV11-3	few	TRBD2	TRBJ2-3	CASSLGGWSSTDTQYF	TGTGCCAGCAGCCTCGGGGGGTGGTCTAGCACAGATACGCAGTATTTT
TRBV2	few	NA	TRBJ1-2	CASRATGPYGYTF	TGTGCCAGCAGAGCTACAGGGCCCTATGGCTACACCTTC
TRBV5-4	NA	TRBD2	TRBJ2-1	CASSLARGSEQFF	TGTGCCAGCAGCTTGGCGCGGGGGTCTGAGCAGTTCTTC
TRBV4-2	NA	TRBD1	TRBJ1-5	CASSQGDRDFNQPQHF	TGTGCCAGCAGCCAGGGGGACAGGGATTTCAATCAGCCCCAGCATTTT
TRBV9	few	NA	TRBJ2-3	CASSVEGTDTQYF	TGTGCCAGCAGCGTAGAAGGCACAGATACGCAGTATTTT
TRBV11-2	NA	NA	TRBJ2-7	CASSGRDGEQYF	TGTGCCAGCAGCGGCAGGGATGGCGAGCAGTACTTC
TRBV11-2	few	NA	TRBJ1-1	CASSPVTLGNTEAFF	TGTGCCAGCAGCCCCGTTACGTTGGGGAACACTGAAGCTTTCTTT
TRBV7-2	NA	NA	TRBJ1-2	CASSLAVFVRGYGYTF	TGTGCCAGCAGCTTAGCGGTATTTGTGAGGGGCTATGGCTACACCTTC
TRBV10-3	NA	TRBD2	TRBJ2-3	CAIRTPGLVPDTQYF	TGTGCCATCAGGACTCCGGGACTAGTCCCAGATACGCAGTATTTT
TRBV5-4	NA	NA	TRBJ2-5	CASSFGGSSGETQYF	TGTGCCAGCAGCTTTGGGGGCTCATCGGGAGAGACCCAGTACTTC
TRBV27	NA	NA	TRBJ2-3	CASSLSAGRATDTQYF	TGTGCCAGCAGTTTATCGGCAGGCCGAGCGACAGATACGCAGTATTTT
TRBV11-2	NA	NA	TRBJ2-3	CASSGHRADTQYF	TGTGCCAGCAGCGGTCACAGGGCGGATACGCAGTATTTT
TRBV27	few	TRBD2	TRBJ2-7	CASTPLSGGRPHEQYF	TGTGCCAGCACCCCCCTTAGCGGGGGCCGCCCCCACGAGCAGTACTTC
TRBV5-4	NA	NA	TRBJ1-2	CASSWGSGTVNYGYTF	TGTGCCAGCAGCTGGGGGTCCGGGACGGTAAACTATGGCTACACCTTC
TRBV28	NA	NA	TRBJ1-3	CASSLFSGVSGNTIYF	TGTGCCAGCAGTTTATTTTCAGGGGTCTCTGGAAACACCATATATTTT
TRBV13	NA	NA	TRBJ2-6	CASRKVFFSGANVLTF	TGTGCCAGCAGGAAGGTCTTTTTCTCTGGGGCCAACGTCCTGACTTTC
TRBV5-4	NA	TRBD1	TRBJ1-1	CASSPGQGTNTEAFF	TGTGCCAGCAGCCCTGGACAGGGTACTAACACTGAAGCTTTCTTT
TRBV12-5	few	NA	TRBJ1-1	CASGLVLGGRDSHEAFF	TGTGCTAGTGGTTTGGTATTGGGGGGCAGGGACTCCCATGAAGCTTTCTTT
TRBV5-1	few	TRBD1	TRBJ2-2	CASSSGQGETNTGELFF	TGCGCCAGCAGCTCGGGACAGGGGGAAACGAACACCGGGGAGCTGTTTTTT
TRBV18	NA	TRBD2	TRBJ2-5	CASSPGGSHQETQYF	TGTGCCAGCTCACCGGGAGGGTCCCACCAAGAGACCCAGTACTTC
TRBV7-2	few	TRBD1	TRBJ2-7	CASSQASGTGVYEQYF	TGTGCCAGCAGCCAAGCCTCCGGGACAGGGGTCTACGAGCAGTACTTC
TRBV10-2	few	NA	TRBJ2-2	CASTRLATGELFF	TGCGCCAGCACCCGGCTGGCCACCGGGGAGCTGTTTTTT
TRBV7-9	NA	NA	TRBJ1-1	CASRSRGGNTEAFF	TGTGCCAGCAGGTCCAGGGGCGGGAACACTGAAGCTTTCTTT
TRBV4-1	NA	TRBD1	TRBJ2-2	CASSFRTGKNTGELFF	TGCGCCAGCAGCTTCAGGACAGGGAAAAACACCGGGGAGCTGTTTTTT
TRBV28	NA	NA	TRBJ1-1	CASSRDITEAFF	TGTGCCAGCAGTCGGGACATAACTGAAGCTTTCTTT
TRBV4-3	NA	NA	TRBJ2-3	CASSQDRTDTQYF	TGCGCCAGCAGCCAAGATCGCACAGATACGCAGTATTTT
TRBV11-1	NA	NA	TRBJ1-4	CASSVGEKLFF	TGTGCCAGCAGCGTCGGTGAAAAACTGTTTTTT
TRBV9	few	TRBD2	TRBJ2-7	CASSVASGGVYEQYF	TGTGCCAGCAGCGTAGCTAGCGGGGGCGTCTACGAGCAGTACTTC
TRBV29-1	NA	TRBD1	TRBJ1-1	CSVLTGMNTEAFF	TGCAGCGTCTTGACAGGGATGAACACTGAAGCTTTCTTT
TRBV28	NA	TRBD1	TRBJ1-2	CASSLTGSYGYTF	TGTGCCAGCAGTTTGACAGGGTCCTATGGCTACACCTTC
TRBV15	NA	TRBD1	TRBJ2-7	CATSREPGTGYYEQYF	TGTGCCACCAGCAGAGAACCCGGGACAGGGTACTACGAGCAGTACTTC
TRBV10-3	NA	NA	TRBJ2-5	CATAILAGETQYF	TGTGCCACCGCAATCCTAGCTGGGGAGACCCAGTACTTC